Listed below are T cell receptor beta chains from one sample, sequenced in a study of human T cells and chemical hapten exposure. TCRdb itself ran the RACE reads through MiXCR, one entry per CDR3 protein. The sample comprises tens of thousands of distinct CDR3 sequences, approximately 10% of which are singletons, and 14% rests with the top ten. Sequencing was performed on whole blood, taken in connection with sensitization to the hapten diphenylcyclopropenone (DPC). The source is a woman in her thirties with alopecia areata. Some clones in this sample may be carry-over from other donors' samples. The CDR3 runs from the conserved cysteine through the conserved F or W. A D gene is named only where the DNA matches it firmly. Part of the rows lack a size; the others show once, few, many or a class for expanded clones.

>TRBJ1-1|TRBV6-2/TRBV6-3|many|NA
CASRAEDSLFMNTEAFF
TGTGCCAGCAGGGCCGAGGACAGCTTATTCATGAACACTGAAGCTTTCTTT
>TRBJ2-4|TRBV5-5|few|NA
CASSGYPRTKNIQYF
TGTGCCAGCAGCGGATACCCAAGGACAAAAAACATTCAGTACTTC
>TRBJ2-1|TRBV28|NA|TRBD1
CASGRGLNEQFF
TGTGCCAGCGGCAGGGGGCTCAATGAGCAGTTCTTC
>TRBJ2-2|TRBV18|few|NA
CASSPGTSTGELFF
TGTGCCAGCTCACCAGGGACAAGCACCGGGGAGCTGTTTTTT
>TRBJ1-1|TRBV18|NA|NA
CASSPPGRLTNTEAFF
TGTGCCAGCTCACCCCCCGGGAGGCTGACGAACACTGAAGCTTTCTTT
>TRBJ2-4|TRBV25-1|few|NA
CASSLSQGTKNIQYF
TGTGCCAGCAGCCTCAGTCAGGGGACCAAAAACATTCAGTACTTC
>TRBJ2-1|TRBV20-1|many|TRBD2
CSAPFPGLAGYNEQFF
TGCAGTGCGCCATTTCCGGGACTAGCGGGGTACAATGAGCAGTTCTTC
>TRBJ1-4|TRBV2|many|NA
CASSYTGPNEKLFF
TGTGCCAGCAGTTACACCGGGCCCAATGAAAAACTGTTTTTT
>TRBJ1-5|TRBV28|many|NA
CASRDAGSVSPQHF
TGTGCCAGCAGGGATGCAGGGAGCGTTAGCCCCCAGCATTTT
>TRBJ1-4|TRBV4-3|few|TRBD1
CASSPRDREEKLFF
TGCGCCAGCAGCCCCCGGGACAGGGAAGAAAAACTGTTTTTT
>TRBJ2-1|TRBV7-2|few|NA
CASSLVWDNEQFF
TGTGCCAGCAGCTTAGTGTGGGACAATGAGCAGTTCTTC
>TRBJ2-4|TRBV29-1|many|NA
CSVDFTGAKNIQYF
TGCAGCGTTGACTTCACCGGGGCCAAAAACATTCAGTACTTC
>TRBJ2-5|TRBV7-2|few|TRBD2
CASSTSGGRKETQYF
TGTGCCAGCAGCACTAGCGGGGGTCGGAAAGAGACCCAGTACTTC
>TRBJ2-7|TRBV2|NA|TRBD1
CASRETGTGRYEQYF
TGTGCCAGCAGGGAGACCGGGACAGGGAGATACGAGCAGTACTTC
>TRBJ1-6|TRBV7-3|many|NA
CASSPDSSYNSPLHF
TGTGCCAGCAGCCCCGATAGCTCCTATAATTCACCCCTCCACTTT
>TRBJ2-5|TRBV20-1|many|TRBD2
CSARTLAGGPETQYF
TGCAGTGCTAGAACCCTAGCGGGGGGCCCAGAGACCCAGTACTTC
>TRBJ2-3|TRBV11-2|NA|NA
CASSRDRRDTQYF
TGTGCCAGCAGTCGGGACCGCCGCGATACGCAGTATTTT
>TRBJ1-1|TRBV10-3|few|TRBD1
CATKGGQHNTEAFF
TGTGCCACCAAAGGGGGCCAGCATAACACTGAAGCTTTCTTT
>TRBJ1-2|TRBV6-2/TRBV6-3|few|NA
CASSGPTGVYGYTF
TGTGCCAGCAGTGGCCCGACGGGAGTCTATGGCTACACCTTC
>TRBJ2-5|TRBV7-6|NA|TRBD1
CASSGWTGGETQYF
TGTGCCAGCAGCGGATGGACAGGGGGGGAGACCCAGTACTTC
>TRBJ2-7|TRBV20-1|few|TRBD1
CSASRARGFLAEQYF
TGCAGTGCTTCGAGGGCCAGGGGGTTCCTTGCCGAGCAGTACTTC
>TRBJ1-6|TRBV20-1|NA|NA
CSASYRALNSPLHF
TGCAGTGCTAGCTACAGGGCGTTGAATTCACCCCTCCACTTT
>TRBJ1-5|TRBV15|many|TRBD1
CATSTDRASNQPQHF
TGTGCCACCAGCACGGACAGGGCCTCCAATCAGCCCCAGCATTTT
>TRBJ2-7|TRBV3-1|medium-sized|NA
CASSPRPRSYEQYF
TGTGCCAGCAGCCCCAGACCCCGGTCCTACGAGCAGTACTTC
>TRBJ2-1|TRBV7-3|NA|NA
CASSLTGGYNEQFF
TGTGCCAGCAGCTTAACGGGCGGGTACAATGAGCAGTTCTTC
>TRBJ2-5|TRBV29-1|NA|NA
CSVETSRWETQYF
TGCAGCGTTGAGACCTCCCGATGGGAGACCCAGTACTTC
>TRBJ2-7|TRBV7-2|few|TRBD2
CASSPPGLAGGSYEQYF
TGTGCCAGCAGCCCACCGGGACTAGCGGGGGGCTCCTACGAGCAGTACTTC
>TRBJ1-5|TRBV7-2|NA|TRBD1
CASSFGQDQPQHF
TGTGCCAGCAGCTTTGGACAGGATCAGCCCCAGCATTTT
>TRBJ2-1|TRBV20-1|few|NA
CSARPGLRDEQFF
TGCAGTGCTAGACCCGGACTGCGTGATGAGCAGTTCTTC
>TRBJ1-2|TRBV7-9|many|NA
CASSPDDNYGYTF
TGTGCCAGCAGCCCCGATGATAACTATGGCTACACCTTC
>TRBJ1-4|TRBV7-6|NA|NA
CASSPTGRSNEKLFF
TGTGCCAGCAGTCCAACAGGGAGGAGTAATGAAAAACTGTTTTTT
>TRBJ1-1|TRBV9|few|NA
CASSVQVNTEAFF
TGTGCCAGCAGCGTTCAGGTGAACACTGAAGCTTTCTTT
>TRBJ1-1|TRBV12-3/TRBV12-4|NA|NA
CASSFIGRDTEAFF
TGTGCCAGCAGTTTTATCGGCCGGGACACTGAAGCTTTCTTT
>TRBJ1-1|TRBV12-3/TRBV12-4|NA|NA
CASRKSTGNTEAFF
TGTGCCAGCAGAAAATCGACAGGAAACACTGAAGCTTTCTTT
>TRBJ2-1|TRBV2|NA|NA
CASWRGSYNEQFF
TGTGCCAGCTGGAGGGGCTCCTACAATGAGCAGTTCTTC
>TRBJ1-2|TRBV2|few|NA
CASSRGTAFNYGYTF
TGTGCCAGCAGTCGAGGGACGGCATTTAACTATGGCTACACCTTC
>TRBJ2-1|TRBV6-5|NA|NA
CASSYSYRVELRNEQFF
TGTGCCAGCAGTTACTCTTACAGGGTTGAATTGCGGAATGAGCAGTTCTTC
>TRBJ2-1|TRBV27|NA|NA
CASSPITRTDNEQFF
TGTGCCAGCAGTCCAATTACCCGGACTGACAATGAGCAGTTCTTC
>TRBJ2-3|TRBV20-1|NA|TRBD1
CSANRQGSTDTQYF
TGCAGTGCTAATCGACAGGGGAGCACAGATACGCAGTATTTT
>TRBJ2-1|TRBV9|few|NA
CASSVGGAYNEQFF
TGTGCCAGCAGCGTAGGGGGAGCCTACAATGAGCAGTTCTTC
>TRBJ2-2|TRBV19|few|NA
CASSMPGRDQYTGELFF
TGTGCCAGTAGTATGCCCGGACGCGACCAGTACACCGGGGAGCTGTTTTTT
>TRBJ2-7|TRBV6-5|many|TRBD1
CASSYRQGTYEQYF
TGTGCCAGCAGTTATCGACAGGGAACCTACGAGCAGTACTTC
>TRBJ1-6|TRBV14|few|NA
CASSQGDAGYSPLHF
TGTGCCAGCAGCCAAGGGGACGCCGGTTATTCACCCCTCCACTTT
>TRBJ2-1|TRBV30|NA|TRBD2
CACNRLAAAEYNEQFF
TGTGCCTGCAACCGACTAGCGGCCGCCGAGTACAATGAGCAGTTCTTC
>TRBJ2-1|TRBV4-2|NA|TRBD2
CASSLAGGQSEQFF
TGTGCCAGCAGCTTAGCGGGGGGGCAGAGCGAGCAGTTCTTC
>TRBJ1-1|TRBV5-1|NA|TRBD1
CVSSRGTGGSEAFF
TGCGTCAGCAGCCGGGGGACAGGCGGCTCTGAAGCTTTCTTT
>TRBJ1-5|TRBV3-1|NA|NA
CASSRGRDQPQHF
TGTGCCAGCAGCCGCGGCAGGGATCAGCCCCAGCATTTT
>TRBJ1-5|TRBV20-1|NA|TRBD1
CSAREWDRRNQPQHF
TGCAGTGCTAGAGAGTGGGACAGGAGAAATCAGCCCCAGCATTTT
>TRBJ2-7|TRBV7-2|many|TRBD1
CASSWGQGYEQYF
TGTGCCAGCAGCTGGGGACAGGGCTACGAGCAGTACTTC
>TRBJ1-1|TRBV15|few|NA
CATSRGWGADTEAFF
TGTGCCACCAGCAGAGGTTGGGGGGCCGACACTGAAGCTTTCTTT
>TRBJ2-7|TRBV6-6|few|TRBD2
CASSYSIVTSGGGEQYF
TGTGCCAGCAGTTACTCGATCGTCACTAGCGGGGGTGGGGAGCAGTACTTC
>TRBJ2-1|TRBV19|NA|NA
CASSWQYNEQFF
TGTGCCAGTAGTTGGCAGTACAATGAGCAGTTCTTC
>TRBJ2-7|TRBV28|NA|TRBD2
CASSSRTSTKNEQYF
TGTGCCAGCAGTTCCCGGACTAGCACGAAGAACGAGCAGTACTTC
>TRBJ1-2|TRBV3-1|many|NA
CASSQEEGYGYTF
TGTGCCAGCAGCCAAGAGGAAGGATATGGCTACACCTTC
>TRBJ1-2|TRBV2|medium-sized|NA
CASSERELDYGYTF
TGTGCCAGCAGTGAGAGGGAGCTTGACTATGGCTACACCTTC
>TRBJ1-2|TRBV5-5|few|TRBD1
CASSRRTGGDYGYTF
TGTGCCAGCAGCCGTCGGACAGGGGGCGACTATGGCTACACCTTC
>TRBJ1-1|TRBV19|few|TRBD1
CASSMPGGYTEAFF
TGTGCCAGTAGTATGCCAGGGGGTTACACTGAAGCTTTCTTT
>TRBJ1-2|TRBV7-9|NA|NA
CASSRMGGSGGYTF
TGTGCCAGCAGCCGGATGGGCGGTTCCGGTGGCTACACCTTC